This T cell receptor (beta chain) was sequenced for a study of shared clonotypes between healthy human individuals. Background on the study: Per-donor plates numbered three CD4 naive, three CD4 memory, two CD8 naive and one CD8 memory.

Terminally differentiated effector memory CD45RA+ cells were excluded by CCR7 positive selection of CD45RO-negative cells. Genomic DNA belonging to each subset was distributed in equal measure over several immunoSEQ plates. In the sorted-subset replicate PCRs, approximately 200 ng DNA, 29,000 or so T cell genomes, was used. Profiled with immunoSEQ multiplex PCR; TCRdb holds only in-frame clones, not every one. This sample yields hundreds of thousands of clones, of which 95% are seen a single time; 0.11% belongs to the top ten. Germline V gene sequence: CDR1 MGHRA, CDR2 YSYEKL. V lost 4 bases, J lost 1 base, and 17 bases lay in between. CDR3 length: 18 amino acids.

The chain recombines TRBV4-1 with TRBJ2-6; either TRBD1 or TRBD2 may supply D (5 bases each). The sequencing sample was made of naive CD8+ T cells sorted from blood. This TCR derives from a woman between 25 and 40 years old in good health. Here the CDR3 DNA reads TGCGCCAGCAGCCTGATGGGGGTGCTCCTTTCTGGGGCCAACGTCCTGACTTTC. Its protein is CASSLMGVLLSGANVLTF.